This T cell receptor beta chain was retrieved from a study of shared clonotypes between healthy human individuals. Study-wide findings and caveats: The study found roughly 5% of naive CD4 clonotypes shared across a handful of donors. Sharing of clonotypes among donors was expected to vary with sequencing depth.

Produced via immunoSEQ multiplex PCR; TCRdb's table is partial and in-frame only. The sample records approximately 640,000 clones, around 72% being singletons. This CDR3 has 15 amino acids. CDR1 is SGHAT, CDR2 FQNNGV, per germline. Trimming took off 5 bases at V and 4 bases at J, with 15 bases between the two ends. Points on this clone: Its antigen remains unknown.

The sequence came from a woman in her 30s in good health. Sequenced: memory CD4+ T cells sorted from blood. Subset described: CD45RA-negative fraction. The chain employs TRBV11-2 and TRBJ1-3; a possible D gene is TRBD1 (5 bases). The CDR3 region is CASSPAGRLGNTIYF. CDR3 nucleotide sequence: TGTGCCAGCAGCCCGGCAGGGCGGCTGGGAAACACCATATATTTT.